The 14 T cell receptor beta chains in this list originate from one sample, sequenced in a study of T cells in Graves' hyperthyroidism and ophthalmopathy. RNA transcripts gave rise to amplified TCR beta CDR3 regions. The primer set for the first-round RT-PCR of the TCR CDR3 was HTBI. TCRdb analysed the multiplex PCR reads with MiXCR anew, one entry per CDR3 protein. Of roughly 500,000 distinct CDR3 sequences in the sample, 40% to 50% are singletons; the top ten hold roughly 45%. The sequenced sample was peripheral blood or thyroid tissue (not recorded which). The receptors derive from an adult woman with Graves' disease, either hyperthyroidism or ophthalmopathy (not recorded which).

This clonotype was observed at least ten times. The junction departs from the called germline gene at one end, perhaps through a read error. This chain links TRBV5-1 with TRBJ2-5, with D maybe TRBD1 (5 bases). The CDR3 spans 13 residues. Germline CDR1 reads SGHRS; CDR2 reads YFSETQ. The CDR3 DNA follows: TGTGCCAGCAGCTTAGGGGCAGGGGAGACCCAGTACTTC. It is translated as CASSLGAGETQYF. The entire variable domain, with the rest obtained from reference TRBV5-1 and TRBJ2-5, is as follows: KAGVTQTPRYLIKTRGQQVTLSCSPISGHRSVSWYQQTPGQGLQFLFEYFSETQRNKGNFPGRFSGRQFSNSRSEMNVSTLELGDSALYLCASSLGAGETQYFGPGTRLLVL.

Many counts were recorded for this clonotype. V gene TRBV20-1 combines with J gene TRBJ2-7, with D perhaps TRBD1 (6 bases). Per germline, CDR1 DFQATT and CDR2 SNEGSKA (reference sequence). V was cut by 6 bases and J by 1 base, with 10 bases left in between. The CDR3 extends over 12 amino acids. CDR3 sequence reads: CSAIQGSYEQYF. CDR3 DNA sequence: TGCAGTGCAATACAGGGTTCCTACGAGCAGTACTTC.

This clonotype came up many times. The CDR3 loop is CASSLSYSGETQYF. The DNA for the CDR3 is TGTGCCAGCAGCTTATCTTACAGCGGTGAGACCCAGTACTTC. This chain connects TRBV7-8 to TRBJ2-5; TRBD2 might be the D (5 bases). This CDR3 comprises 14 residues. Germline V gene data show CDR1 as SGHVS and CDR2 as FQNEAQ. V gave up 2 bases and J gave up 5 bases, with 12 bases separating them.

The rearrangement links TRBV20-1 to TRBJ2-7, with 7 bases identical to TRBD1. The J segment lost 2 bases and the V segment lost 1 base, leaving 5 bases of the junction unmatched. Per the germline V gene, CDR1 is DFQATT and CDR2 is SNEGSKA (reference sequence). The CDR3 is made up of 14 amino acids. CDR3 region: CSARADRFPYEQYF. CDR3 nucleotide sequence: TGCAGTGCTAGAGCGGACAGGTTCCCCTACGAGCAGTACTTC.

This clonotype appeared once. CDR3: CASSLAARSYEQYF. The CDR3 nucleotides read TGTGCCAGCAGTTTAGCGGCCAGGTCATACGAGCAGTACTTC. The chain is built from TRBV6-5 and TRBJ2-7; D possibly corresponds to TRBD2 (6 bases). Germline V gives CDR1 MNHEY, CDR2 SVGAGI. The CDR3 runs 14 residues. V was trimmed by 4 bases and J by 4 bases, leaving 14 bases between them.

This chain uses TRBV6-6 with TRBJ1-5, with D possibly being TRBD1 (5 bases). Trimming left V 4 bases short and J 0 bases short, with 16 bases between. The CDR3 runs to 17 residues. In germline, CDR1 is MNHNY, CDR2 SVGAGI (reference sequence). CDR3 in amino acids: CASSSGGSPYSNQPQHF. Written as DNA, the CDR3 is TGTGCCAGCAGTTCTGGGGGTTCACCCTATAGCAATCAGCCCCAGCATTTT.

The CDR3 DNA reads as TGTGCCAGCAGCGGATCCCGGATGGGGGTAGAGACCCAGTACTTC. This gives the protein CASSGSRMGVETQYF. This rearrangement joins TRBV7-8 to TRBJ2-5; D is possibly TRBD1 or TRBD2 (5 bases each). CDR3 length: 15 amino acids. Between the trimmed V and J ends, which lost 5 bases and 4 bases, there was a span of 17 bases. CDR1 SGHVS and CDR2 FQNEAQ come from the germline V gene.

Ten or more counts support this clonotype. The genes are TRBV5-5 and TRBJ1-6; D may be TRBD1 (5 bases). Germline lookup yields CDR1 SGHKS and CDR2 YYEKEE (reference sequence). CDR3 size: 14 residues. V lost 4 bases and J lost 8, with 13 bases in between. In DNA form, the CDR3 reads TGTGCCAGCAGCCTTGACAGTTACTATTCACCCCTCCACTTT. This sequence encodes CASSLDSYYSPLHF. Combining the CDR3 with reference TRBV5-5 and TRBJ1-6 gives the whole variable domain DAGVTQSPTHLIKTRGQQVTLRCSPISGHKSVSWYQQVLGQGPQFIFQYYEKEERGRGNFPDRFSARQFPNYSSELNVNALLLGDSALYLCASSLDSYYSPLHFGNGTRLTVT.

This clonotype has a handful of counts. The germline gene is not matched at one end of the junction; a read error may be the cause. V gene TRBV7-9 combines with J gene TRBJ2-7; D is uncertain. The CDR3 contains 13 residues. CDR1 and CDR2 (germline): SEHNR, FQNEAQ (reference sequence). The CDR3 DNA is TGTGCCAGCAGTTTAGGGAAATCCTACGAGCAGTACTTC. Protein product: CASSLGKSYEQYF.

This chain joins TRBV29-1 and TRBJ1-2; 9 bases fit TRBD1. With V trimmed by 8 bases and J by 0 bases, 10 bases remained unmatched. The CDR3 totals 15 residues. The germline CDR1 and CDR2 sequences are SQVTM and ANQGSEA. CDR3 nucleotides: TGCAGCTTACGGGGACAGGGCGCAGCTAACTATGGCTACACCTTC. Residues: CSLRGQGAANYGYTF.

J is TRBJ2-7 and V is TRBV7-9; the match to TRBD1 covers 9 bases. CDR1 and CDR2 (germline): SEHNR, FQNEAQ (reference sequence). The CDR3 is made up of 16 amino acids. Trimming at V came to 3 bases and at J to 3 bases, leaving 9 bases not matched to a gene. CDR3: CASSFLSGTGYYEQYF. CDR3 sequence (DNA): TGTGCCAGCAGCTTCCTTTCCGGGACAGGGTACTACGAGCAGTACTTC.

This clonotype was seen repeatedly, ten times or more. This sequence joins TRBV11-2 and TRBJ2-5; no definite D call. The germline V gene encodes CDR1 SGHAT and CDR2 FQNNGV. Trimming pared 5 bases from V and 7 bases from J, leaving 8 bases between. The CDR3 has 11 residues. The CDR3: CASSPGGTQYF. The CDR3 DNA reads TGTGCCAGCAGCCCCGGTGGGACCCAGTACTTC.

V gene TRBV25-1 combines with J gene TRBJ2-5; the D is unclear. Trimming stripped 1 base from V and 1 base from J, with 4 bases between. Germline V gene lookup returns CDR1 MGHDK and CDR2 SYGVNS. The CDR3 sequence is 13 residues long. This CDR3 is CASSEWPQETQYF. CDR3 nucleotide sequence: TGTGCCAGCAGTGAATGGCCCCAAGAGACCCAGTACTTC. The whole variable domain, remainder taken from reference TRBV25-1 and TRBJ2-5, is EADIYQTPRYLVIGTGKKITLECSQTMGHDKMYWYQQDPGMELHLIHYSYGVNSTEKGDLSSESTVSRIRTEHFPLTLESARPSHTSQYLCASSEWPQETQYFGPGTRLLVL.

This chain links TRBV29-1 with TRBJ1-1; 7 bases match TRBD1. CDR3 length equals 13 residues. In germline, CDR1 is SQVTM, CDR2 ANQGSEA. Trimming at V came to 3 bases and at J to 4 bases, leaving 5 bases not matched to a gene. The CDR3 DNA reads as TGCAGCGTTGACAGGGGGTTCGGCACTGAAGCTTTCTTT. It is translated as CSVDRGFGTEAFF.